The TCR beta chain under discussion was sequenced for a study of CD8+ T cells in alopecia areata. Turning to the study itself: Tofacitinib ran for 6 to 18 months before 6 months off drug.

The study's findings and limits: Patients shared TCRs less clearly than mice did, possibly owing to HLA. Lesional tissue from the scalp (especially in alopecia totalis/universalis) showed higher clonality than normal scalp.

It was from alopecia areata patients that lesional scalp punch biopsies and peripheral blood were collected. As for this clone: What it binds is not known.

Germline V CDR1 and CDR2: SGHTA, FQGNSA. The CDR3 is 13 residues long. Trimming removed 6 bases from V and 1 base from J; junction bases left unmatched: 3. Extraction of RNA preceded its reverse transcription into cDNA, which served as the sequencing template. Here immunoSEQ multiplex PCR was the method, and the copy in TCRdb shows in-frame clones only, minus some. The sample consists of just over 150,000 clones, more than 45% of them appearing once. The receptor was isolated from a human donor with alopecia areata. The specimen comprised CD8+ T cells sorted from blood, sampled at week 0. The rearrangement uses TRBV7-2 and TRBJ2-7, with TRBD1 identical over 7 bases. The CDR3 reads CASRSGQSYEQYF. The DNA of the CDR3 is TGTGCCAGCAGATCGGGACAGTCCTACGAGCAGTACTTC.